Shown below are 30 T cell receptor beta chains from a single sample sequenced in a study of spatial heterogeneity in lung cancer. MiXCR, applied by TCRdb to the 5' RACE reads, yields one record per CDR3 protein. The data hold some 50,000 distinct CDR3 sequences, with roughly 7.6% observed a single time. As to time point: sample taken at primary tumor resection. No cell sorting; template was whole RNA from tumor, lung tissue or PBMC. The specimen was PBMCs, collected at surgery. The receptors derive from a female donor with early-stage non-small cell lung cancer.

In nucleotides, the CDR3 is TGCGCCAGCAGCCAAGATGGGACTACACAAGAGACCCAGTACTTC. Protein sequence: CASSQDGTTQETQYF. The V gene is TRBV4-1, the J gene TRBJ2-5, with 7 bases fitting TRBD2. This CDR3 spans 15 amino acids. The V segment lost 0 bases and the J segment 2 bases; nucleotides outside the gene matches: 3. Germline CDR1 is MGHRA and CDR2 is YSYEKL.

This clonotype was detected many times. The chain employs TRBV6-2 or TRBV6-3 and TRBJ2-1, with 8 nucleotides matching TRBD1. The V and J ends lost 6 bases and 1 base, in that order; junction bases with no gene match: 5. Germline V CDR1 and CDR2: MNHEY, SVGEGT. The CDR3 has 15 residues. CDR3 sequence reads: CASRTGQGSYNEQFF. The CDR3 bases are TGTGCCAGCAGGACCGGACAGGGTTCCTACAATGAGCAGTTCTTC.

At least ten counts were recorded for this clonotype. This sequence joins TRBV10-2 and TRBJ2-3, with D hard to call. The V gene's germline CDR1 is WSHSY and CDR2 SAAADI. The CDR3 contains 12 residues. V was clipped by 4 bases and J by 4 bases, with 6 bases between them. CDR3 residues: CASSVRADTQYF. CDR3 coding DNA: TGCGCCAGCAGTGTCCGGGCAGATACGCAGTATTTT.

This clonotype has only a few counts. The chain carries TRBV6-6 and TRBJ1-6; unclear D gene. Germline V lookup: CDR1 MNHNY, CDR2 SVGAGI (reference sequence). V was clipped by 6 bases and J by 5 bases, with 8 bases between them. CDR3 length: 13 amino acids. The CDR3 is CASRTLHNSPLHF. The CDR3 DNA sequence: TGTGCCAGCAGGACCTTACATAATTCACCCCTCCACTTT.

This clonotype was observed a few times. The chain has TRBV5-1 and TRBJ2-7, with D possibly TRBD1 on 6 matching bases. CDR3 size: 15 residues. Germline lookup yields CDR1 SGHRS and CDR2 YFSETQ. Trimming took 4 bases from V and 4 from J, leaving 18 bases between them. CDR3: CASSTGLAGVYEQYF. DNA of the CDR3: TGCGCCAGCAGCACTGGTTTGGCAGGGGTTTACGAGCAGTACTTC.

This clonotype has ten or more counts. The chain couples TRBV7-7 to TRBJ1-4; the D gene is possibly TRBD1 (5 bases). Germline V gives CDR1 SSHAT, CDR2 FNYEAQ (reference sequence). This CDR3 spans 15 amino acids. Trimming removed 0 bases at V and 5 bases at J, with 10 bases between. CDR3 DNA: TGTGCCAGCAGCTTAGCGTTCCAGGGAAATGAAAAACTGTTTTTT. Amino acids: CASSLAFQGNEKLFF. Full variable domain (missing parts from reference TRBV7-7 and TRBJ1-4): GAGVSQSPRYKVTKRGQDVTLRCDPISSHATLYWYQQALGQGPEFLTYFNYEAQPDKSGLPSDRFSAERPEGSISTLTIQRTEQRDSAMYRCASSLAFQGNEKLFFGSGTQLSVL.

In this sample, this clonotype turned up many times. This chain connects TRBV20-1 to TRBJ2-2; the match to TRBD1 covers 9 bases. The germline CDR1 and CDR2 sequences are DFQATT and SNEGSKA (reference sequence). The trim removed 5 bases at V and 0 bases at J, leaving 1 base unmatched. This CDR3 region has 14 residues. The CDR3 protein is CSAWDRANTGELFF. CDR3 bases: TGCAGTGCTTGGGACAGGGCGAACACCGGGGAGCTGTTTTTT.

This clonotype showed up many times. The chain couples TRBV4-2 to TRBJ1-5, with TRBD1 matching over 7 bases. Germline V gene data show CDR1 as LGHNA and CDR2 as YNFKEQ. The CDR3 extends over 14 amino acids. V was clipped by 5 bases and J by 4 bases; unmatched bases: 5. The CDR3 DNA follows: TGTGCCAGCAGCTGGACAGGTAGTAATCAGCCCCAGCATTTT. Protein: CASSWTGSNQPQHF.

This clonotype has a handful of counts. This chain joins TRBV29-1 and TRBJ1-2, with a possible D match to TRBD1 (5 bases). This CDR3 contains 11 residues. Germline V gives CDR1 SQVTM, CDR2 ANQGSEA. V was trimmed by 4 bases and J by 8 bases, leaving 11 bases between them. CDR3 bases: TGCAGCGTTGTAGTGAGGGGAGGCTACACCTTC. Translation gives CSVVVRGGYTF.

This clonotype was picked up a small number of times. The genes are TRBV18 and TRBJ2-6; TRBD2 matches 16 bases. CDR1 and CDR2 from the germline V gene are KGHSH and LQKENI. V lost 4 bases, J lost 2 bases, and 5 bases stayed unmatched. The CDR3 runs to 19 residues. CDR3 protein: CASSLDGTSGGAGANVLTF. CDR3 nucleotides: TGTGCCAGCTCACTCGACGGGACTAGCGGGGGGGCTGGGGCCAACGTCCTGACTTTC.

Judged by abundance, this clonotype is medium-sized. The chain has TRBV7-2 and TRBJ1-2; perhaps TRBD1 as D (5 bases). Trimming shortened V by 2 bases and J by 7 bases, and 17 bases separated the two germline ends. Per germline, CDR1 SGHTA and CDR2 FQGNSA. The CDR3 length is 15 residues. CDR3 nucleotides: TGTGCCAGCAGCTTATTCAGGGTCCCTATTCGTGGCTACACCTTC. It is translated as CASSLFRVPIRGYTF.

This clonotype is judged medium-sized. This chain links TRBV30 with TRBJ2-3; TRBD1 aligns across 7 bases. Germline CDR1 reads GTSNPN; CDR2 reads SVGIG (reference sequence). The CDR3 consists of 15 residues. V was pared by 3 bases and J by 2 bases, with 8 bases of the junction left unmatched. In DNA, the CDR3 is TGTGCCTGGAGGGTGACAGGGCTAGCCACAGATACGCAGTATTTT. As protein: CAWRVTGLATDTQYF.

The CDR3 DNA sequence: TGTGCCAGCAGCCAAGGTGGGCTGGGGGGGCCGGGGAGCAATCAGCCCCAGCATTTT. Translation: CASSQGGLGGPGSNQPQHF. The V gene is TRBV4-2, the J gene TRBJ1-5, with D possibly being TRBD1 (6 bases). CDR1 and CDR2 (germline): LGHNA, YNFKEQ. The CDR3 contains 19 residues. Trimming pared 1 base from V and 1 base from J, leaving 20 bases between.

At least ten counts were recorded for this clonotype. The chain carries TRBV6-1 and TRBJ1-1, with a possible D match to TRBD1 (6 bases). The ends were cut back, 0 bases at V and 4 bases at J, with 15 bases in the middle. In germline, CDR1 is MNHNS, CDR2 SASEGT. The CDR3 spans 16 residues. The CDR3 is CASSEAGGGPGTEAFF. In DNA, the CDR3 is TGTGCCAGCAGTGAAGCGGGTGGGGGGCCGGGCACTGAAGCTTTCTTT.

This clonotype showed up many times. The chain uses TRBV28 and TRBJ2-7, with 7 bases lining up with TRBD1. CDR1 is MDHEN and CDR2 is SYDVKM in the germline V gene. V lost 5 bases to trimming and J lost 4 bases; unmatched junction nucleotides: 2. This CDR3 has 12 residues. The CDR3 region has the DNA TGTGCCAGCAGTCTACAGGGGTACGAGCAGTACTTC. Translating gives CASSLQGYEQYF. Full variable domain (rest looked up from reference TRBV28 and TRBJ2-7): DVKVTQSSRYLVKRTGEKVFLECVQDMDHENMFWYRQDPGLGLRLIYFSYDVKMKEKGDIPEGYSVSREKKERFSLILESASTNQTSMYLCASSLQGYEQYFGPGTRLTVT.

Ten or more counts support this clonotype. CDR3 nucleotide sequence: TGTGCCAGCAGTGCCCGCGAGGGCAAACAGTATTTT. The encoded protein is CASSAREGKQYF. The chain is built from TRBV2 and TRBJ2-3; D possibly corresponds to TRBD2 (5 bases). Trimming cost V 4 bases and J 12 bases, with 14 bases left between them. Per germline, CDR1 SNHLY and CDR2 FYNNEI. This CDR3 has 12 residues.

The chain links TRBV3-1 to TRBJ1-1, with D unresolved. Germline values: CDR1 LGHDT, CDR2 YNNKEL (reference sequence). V lost 0 bases and J lost 3, with 8 bases in between. This CDR3 is built from 14 residues. The CDR3 sequence: CASSQEQEYTEAFF. CDR3 DNA sequence: TGTGCCAGCAGCCAAGAGCAGGAGTACACTGAAGCTTTCTTT.

This clonotype was detected ten times or more. CDR3 residues: CASSPTTPGSGEQYF. CDR3 coding DNA: TGTGCCAGCTCCCCTACCACGCCGGGCTCTGGCGAGCAGTACTTC. V is TRBV18 and J is TRBJ2-7; D ambiguous. Germline V CDR1 and CDR2: KGHSH, LQKENI. The CDR3 has 15 amino acids. Between the trimmed V and J ends, which lost 6 bases and 6 bases, there was a span of 21 bases.

This chain connects TRBV4-3 to TRBJ1-6; D unclear. The length of the CDR3 is 14 residues. Trimming pared 0 bases from V and 5 bases from J, leaving 5 bases between. Germline V gives CDR1 LGHNA, CDR2 YSLEER. This chain's CDR3 is CASSQDGDNSPLHF. CDR3 DNA: TGCGCCAGCAGCCAAGATGGTGATAATTCACCCCTCCACTTT.

In this sample, this clonotype turned up many times. DNA for the CDR3: TGTGCCAGCAGCCCATCCAGGGGAACCTATGGCTACACCTTC. Its protein product is CASSPSRGTYGYTF. The chain links TRBV7-6 to TRBJ1-2, with a tentative D call TRBD1 (6 bases). Trimming took 5 bases from V and 4 from J, leaving 14 bases between them. This CDR3 has 14 amino acids. Germline V gene data show CDR1 as SGHVS and CDR2 as FNYEAQ. The full variable domain, in which reference TRBV7-6 and TRBJ1-2 provide the parts outside the CDR3, is GAGVSQSPRYKVTKRGQDVALRCDPISGHVSLYWYRQALGQGPEFLTYFNYEAQQDKSGLPNDRFSAERPEGSISTLTIQRTEQRDSAMYRCASSPSRGTYGYTFGSGTRLTVV.

The V and J genes are TRBV6-6 and TRBJ2-7; TRBD1 might be the D (5 bases). This CDR3 comprises 14 residues. V was shortened by 0 bases and J by 5 bases, with 11 bases between the two germline ends. The germline V gene encodes CDR1 MNHNY and CDR2 SVGAGI (reference sequence). CDR3 bases: TGTGCCAGCAGTTACTCTAGGACACACCACGAGCAGTACTTC. Its protein is CASSYSRTHHEQYF.

Many counts were recorded for this clonotype. The chain links TRBV6-6 to TRBJ2-3, with 16 bases matching TRBD2. Trimming took 3 bases from V and 0 from J; bases not matched to a gene: 9. Per the germline V gene, CDR1 is MNHNY and CDR2 is SVGAGI (reference sequence). This CDR3 has 20 amino acids. CDR3 loop: CASSYTGTSGGAASTDTQYF. Here the CDR3 DNA reads TGTGCCAGCAGTTATACCGGGACTAGCGGGGGGGCTGCAAGCACAGATACGCAGTATTTT.

The sample holds a few counts of this clonotype. This chain connects TRBV7-9 to TRBJ2-7; D may correspond to TRBD1 or TRBD2 (5 bases each). Trimming removed 3 bases at V and 3 bases at J, with 12 bases between. The CDR3 loop spans 14 amino acids. CDR1 and CDR2 (germline): SEHNR, FQNEAQ (reference sequence). The CDR3 here is CASSFTGRGYEQYF. CDR3 DNA sequence: TGTGCCAGCAGCTTTACGGGACGGGGCTACGAGCAGTACTTC.

This chain links TRBV5-1 with TRBJ1-2, with TRBD1 matching over 8 bases. The CDR3 is made up of 14 amino acids. The ends lost 1 base at V and 5 bases at J; junction bases unmatched: 4. CDR1 is SGHRS, CDR2 YFSETQ, per germline. Here the CDR3 DNA reads TGCGCCAGCAGCTTGTCGGGACAGGTTTATGGCTACACCTTC. Translating it yields CASSLSGQVYGYTF.

Many counts were recorded for this clonotype. The chain is built from TRBV4-2 and TRBJ2-7; 14 bases fit TRBD2. V was pared by 1 base and J by 3 bases, with 8 bases of the junction left unmatched. The CDR3 consists of 18 residues. Germline CDR1 and CDR2: LGHNA and YNFKEQ. CDR3 in DNA: TGTGCCAGCAGCCAAGGGGGACTAGCGGGGGTGAATTTCTACGAGCAGTACTTC. It specifies CASSQGGLAGVNFYEQYF.

The chain links TRBV6-5 to TRBJ2-5, with 8 bases identical to TRBD1. CDR1 is MNHEY and CDR2 is SVGAGI in the germline V gene. V was clipped by 6 bases and J by 3 bases; unmatched bases: 24. CDR3 length: 20 residues. The CDR3 DNA sequence: TGTGCCAGCAGAGGAGCCGAAAAACTCGGACAGGGCTATTCAAAAGAGACCCAGTACTTC. The encoded protein is CASRGAEKLGQGYSKETQYF.

This clonotype occurred a few times. The V call is TRBV19, the J call TRBJ1-1; possible D gene TRBD1, 6 bases. The CDR3 consists of 13 residues. V was trimmed by 6 bases and J by 4 bases, leaving 12 bases between them. In germline, CDR1 is LNHDA, CDR2 SQIVND (reference sequence). The CDR3 DNA follows: TGTGCCAGTAGCCCGACAGGACTCACTGAAGCTTTCTTT. Its translation is CASSPTGLTEAFF.

The chain has TRBV28 and TRBJ2-4; either TRBD1 or TRBD2 may supply D (5 bases each). CDR1 and CDR2 from the germline V gene are MDHEN and SYDVKM. The CDR3 consists of 16 residues. The ends were cut back, 7 bases at V and 0 bases at J, with 16 bases in the middle. The DNA of the CDR3 is TGTGCCAGCACCGAAACGGGGCGCGGAGCCAAAAACATTCAGTACTTC. It encodes CASTETGRGAKNIQYF.

This clonotype appeared many times. The genes are TRBV18 and TRBJ2-5; unclear D gene. Trimming removed 6 bases at V and 1 base at J, with 9 bases between. CDR3 length: 13 amino acids. Germline V gene sequence: CDR1 KGHSH, CDR2 LQKENI. CDR3 bases: TGTGCCAGCTCCCACCGTGTCCAAGAGACCCAGTACTTC. It codes for CASSHRVQETQYF.

This clonotype has at least ten counts. The gene calls are TRBV6-1 and TRBJ2-4; no definite D call. The V end was cut by 0 bases, the J end by 4 bases, with 10 bases between. This CDR3 has 15 residues. CDR1 and CDR2 (germline): MNHNS, SASEGT. The CDR3 DNA is TGTGCCAGCAGTGAAGCGATGCAAGGGAAAAACATTCAGTACTTC. It is translated as CASSEAMQGKNIQYF.